Below are 21 T cell receptor beta chains sequenced from a single sample in a study of shared clonotypes between healthy human individuals. Produced via immunoSEQ multiplex PCR; TCRdb's table is partial and in-frame only. The data show roughly 1,500,000 clones, approximately 98% seen once. Sequenced input: naive CD4+ T cells sorted from blood. The sample's subset: CD45RA+ positively selected. These receptors were obtained from a man aged 25-40 years in good health.

As DNA, the CDR3 is TGTGCCAGCAGTGTGGAGACGATGGGGTATGGCTACACCTTC. It encodes CASSVETMGYGYTF. The V call is TRBV28, the J call TRBJ1-2; D is uncertain. The germline CDR1 and CDR2 sequences are MDHEN and SYDVKM. This CDR3 comprises 14 residues. Between the trimmed V and J ends, which lost 5 bases and 5 bases, there was a span of 15 bases.

This sequence joins TRBV5-1 and TRBJ2-5, with unresolved D. V lost 0 bases, J lost 5 bases, and 14 bases lay in between. Germline V gene sequence: CDR1 SGHRS, CDR2 YFSETQ. The CDR3 has 15 amino acids. CDR3 amino acids: CASSLARQRSETQYF. CDR3 in DNA: TGCGCCAGCAGCTTGGCCCGGCAACGGTCCGAGACCCAGTACTTC.

The chain combines TRBV7-9 with TRBJ2-2; 9 positions match TRBD1. This CDR3 region has 16 residues. Trimming took 5 bases from V and 3 from J; bases not matched to a gene: 7. From germline, CDR1 is SEHNR and CDR2 FQNEAQ (reference sequence). CDR3 loop: CASSLPQGADTGELFF. CDR3 sequence (DNA): TGTGCCAGCAGCCTTCCACAGGGGGCCGACACCGGGGAGCTGTTTTTT.

Remarks on this clone: The sample holds other DNA sequences that translate to the same CDR3. V is TRBV9 and J is TRBJ2-1; 8 nucleotides match TRBD2. Looked up from germline, CDR1 is SGDLS and CDR2 is YYNGEE. This CDR3 is built from 15 residues. Losses at the gene ends were 0 bases for V and 6 bases for J; bases not matched to a gene: 5. The chain's CDR3 is CASSVVGSGSNEQFF. CDR3 coding DNA: TGTGCCAGCAGCGTAGTCGGGAGCGGGAGCAATGAGCAGTTCTTC.

This chain uses TRBV25-1 with TRBJ2-1; D perhaps matches TRBD2 (5 bases). Germline lookup yields CDR1 MGHDK and CDR2 SYGVNS. The length of the CDR3 is 16 residues. With 2 bases removed from V and 0 bases from J, the gap between germline ends came to 11 bases. CDR3 in amino acids: CASSERTGSSYNEQFF. The CDR3 DNA is TGTGCCAGCAGTGAACGGACGGGGAGCTCCTACAATGAGCAGTTCTTC.

The J gene is TRBJ2-1, the V gene TRBV18, with TRBD1 identical over 9 bases. CDR1 and CDR2 (germline): KGHSH, LQKENI. The CDR3 contains 14 residues. J was trimmed by 5 bases and V by 5 bases; bases with no gene match: 4. CDR3 DNA: TGTGCCAGCTCAGGACAGGGGAAGGACAATGAGCAGTTCTTC. This encodes CASSGQGKDNEQFF.

The V gene is TRBV19, the J gene TRBJ1-1; the D gene is possibly TRBD1 (5 bases). Trimming cost V 6 bases and J 6 bases, with 20 bases left between them. The length of the CDR3 is 15 residues. Germline V gene lookup returns CDR1 LNHDA and CDR2 SQIVND (reference sequence). CDR3 loop: CASRNAQGKRSEAFF. Here the CDR3 DNA reads TGTGCCAGTAGAAACGCTCAGGGTAAGAGGTCTGAAGCTTTCTTT.

This clone was seen just once. The chain links TRBV6-1 to TRBJ2-7; 12 nucleotides line up with TRBD1. CDR3 length: 15 residues. Losses at the gene ends were 3 bases for V and 9 bases for J; bases not matched to a gene: 9. CDR1 is MNHNS, CDR2 SASEGT, per germline. CDR3 protein: CASSDPGQGASRQYF. In DNA form, the CDR3 reads TGTGCCAGCAGTGACCCGGGACAGGGGGCCTCCAGGCAGTACTTC.

This clone was picked up one time. This chain links TRBV7-2 with TRBJ2-7; D is unclear. Germline values: CDR1 SGHTA, CDR2 FQGNSA. This CDR3 comprises 13 residues. Trimming stripped 1 base from V and 5 bases from J, with 9 bases between. The CDR3 DNA follows: TGTGCCAGCAGCTTAGAGAACTATCACGAGCAGTACTTC. This encodes CASSLENYHEQYF.

The chain combines TRBV7-9 with TRBJ2-7; 13 positions agree with TRBD2. Per the germline V gene, CDR1 is SEHNR and CDR2 is FQNEAQ (reference sequence). With V trimmed by 4 bases and J by 6 bases, 9 bases remained unmatched. The CDR3 is 16 residues long. In nucleotides, the CDR3 is TGTGCCAGCAGCTCTTGGACTAGCGGGAGTAGTTTCGAGCAGTACTTC. Its translation: CASSSWTSGSSFEQYF.

The chain employs TRBV12-5 and TRBJ1-1; tentatively, D is TRBD1 (5 bases). The length of the CDR3 is 14 residues. The V gene's germline CDR1 is LGHNT and CDR2 FRNRAP. V lost 6 bases to trimming and J lost 2 bases, with 13 bases between them. The CDR3 is CASGRGGGNTEAFF. The CDR3 coding sequence is TGTGCTAGTGGACGGGGGGGAGGTAACACTGAAGCTTTCTTT.

V is TRBV7-6 and J is TRBJ2-2, with D unclear. Trimming removed 1 base at V and 4 bases at J, with 13 bases between. The CDR3 consists of 16 residues. The germline CDR1 and CDR2 sequences are SGHVS and FNYEAQ. The CDR3, as DNA: TGTGCCAGCAGCTTAGGGTCGGGTCAGCCCACCGGGGAGCTGTTTTTT. It translates to CASSLGSGQPTGELFF.

The rearrangement joins TRBV6-5 to TRBJ2-5, with D possibly matching TRBD1 (5 bases). The V gene's germline CDR1 is MNHEY and CDR2 SVGAGI. The CDR3 length is 13 residues. The ends were cut back, 7 bases at V and 7 bases at J, with 16 bases in the middle. The CDR3, as DNA: TGTGCCAGCATCGGCAGGGTAAAAGGGACCCAGTACTTC. Translation: CASIGRVKGTQYF.

The chain carries TRBV4-1 and TRBJ1-4; D is uncertain. The CDR3 length is 15 residues. Germline CDR1 and CDR2: MGHRA and YSYEKL. V gave up 1 base and J gave up 8 bases, with 14 bases separating them. The CDR3 sequence is CASSQGFGVGEKLFF. DNA of the CDR3: TGCGCCAGCAGCCAAGGTTTTGGGGTTGGCGAAAAACTGTTTTTT.

V gene TRBV19 combines with J gene TRBJ2-1, with D possibly matching TRBD1 (6 bases). Germline loops: CDR1 LNHDA, CDR2 SQIVND (reference sequence). The CDR3 sequence is 17 residues long. V dropped 5 bases and J dropped 12 bases, with 29 bases sitting between them. The CDR3 spells CASSLPMGAGLGSRQFF. The CDR3 DNA reads as TGTGCCAGTAGTCTACCGATGGGGGCAGGCCTCGGGTCGAGGCAGTTCTTC.

The gene calls are TRBV5-8 and TRBJ1-5, with D possibly TRBD1 on 5 matching bases. The CDR3 has 16 residues. Trimming took 2 bases from V and 0 from J, leaving 12 bases between them. Germline-derived CDR1 and CDR2 are SGHTS and YDEGEE. The CDR3 bases are TGTGCCAGCAGCTTACCGGGACTCAGTAGCAATCAGCCCCAGCATTTT. The encoded protein is CASSLPGLSSNQPQHF.

The chain recombines TRBV11-2 with TRBJ2-1; TRBD2 matches 11 bases. The CDR3 consists of 19 residues. Germline trimming cut 4 bases from V and 0 bases from J; bases unmatched to any gene: 11. Germline CDR1 and CDR2: SGHAT and FQNNGV. The CDR3 region has the DNA TGTGCCAGCAGCTCACCGGGACTAGCGGACCGAATCTCCTACAATGAGCAGTTCTTC. This encodes CASSSPGLADRISYNEQFF.

On this clone itself: The same CDR3 is also encoded by other DNA sequences in this sample. This chain links TRBV5-1 with TRBJ2-7; no reliable D call. Trimming pared 2 bases from V and 0 bases from J, leaving 6 bases between. The length of the CDR3 is 13 residues. Germline V gives CDR1 SGHRS, CDR2 YFSETQ. Here the CDR3 reads CASSLRDSYEQYF. The DNA of the CDR3 is TGCGCCAGCAGCTTACGAGACTCCTACGAGCAGTACTTC.

The rearrangement joins TRBV6-6 to TRBJ1-5, with 9 bases aligning to TRBD1. The CDR3 totals 16 residues. CDR1 and CDR2 (germline): MNHNY, SVGAGI (reference sequence). V dropped 6 bases and J dropped 7; count of bases not matched to a gene: 13. CDR3 region: CASSNSPGQGHQPQHF. The CDR3 coding sequence is TGTGCCAGCAGCAACTCCCCGGGACAGGGCCACCAGCCCCAGCATTTT.

The rearrangement links TRBV5-1 to TRBJ2-6; D gene ambiguous. V was trimmed by 0 bases and J by 0 bases, leaving 13 bases between them. CDR3 length equals 18 residues. The germline V gene has CDR1 SGHRS and CDR2 YFSETQ. This CDR3 reads CASSLGANAISGANVLTF. DNA for the CDR3: TGCGCCAGCAGCTTGGGGGCCAACGCCATCTCTGGGGCCAACGTCCTGACTTTC.

J is TRBJ2-1 and V is TRBV9; D may correspond to TRBD1 or TRBD2 (5 bases each). The CDR3 sequence is 15 residues long. CDR1 and CDR2 (germline): SGDLS, YYNGEE. V lost 0 bases to trimming and J lost 4 bases, with 11 bases between them. The CDR3 nucleotides read TGTGCCAGCAGCGTAGACGGGACGGAATACAATGAGCAGTTCTTC. This gives the protein CASSVDGTEYNEQFF.